Below are 20 T cell receptor beta chains sequenced from a single sample in a study of cytomegalovirus exposure and HLA in healthy donors. TCRdb's table, derived via immunoSEQ multiplex PCR, lists solely in-frame clones and lacks some. The sample lists around 98,000 clones, roughly 87% seen once, with around 6.3% in the top ten. The sequencing sample was made of PBMCs. The receptors stem from a man aged 18 to 29 in good health and CMV-seropositive.

V gene TRBV9 combines with J gene TRBJ1-2, with TRBD1 matching over 8 bases. This CDR3 spans 15 amino acids. The J segment lost 3 bases and the V segment lost 4 bases, leaving 8 bases of the junction unmatched. CDR1 is SGDLS and CDR2 is YYNGEE in the germline V gene. In DNA form, the CDR3 reads TGTGCCAGCAGCCTCGGACAGGGACTGGACTATGGCTACACCTTC. Amino acids: CASSLGQGLDYGYTF.

The J gene is TRBJ2-1, the V gene TRBV2; 9 positions agree with TRBD2. Germline V gene lookup returns CDR1 SNHLY and CDR2 FYNNEI. The CDR3 contains 15 residues. Trimming removed 6 bases from V and 0 bases from J; junction bases left unmatched: 3. The CDR3 sequence: CASRLAGGSYNEQFF. The DNA of the CDR3 is TGTGCCAGCAGACTAGCGGGTGGCTCCTACAATGAGCAGTTCTTC.

The rearrangement links TRBV10-3 to TRBJ2-1; 7 bases line up with TRBD1. V lost 3 bases, J lost 4 bases, and 15 bases stayed unmatched. The CDR3 is 18 amino acids. In germline, CDR1 is ENHRY, CDR2 SYGVKD. The CDR3 nucleotides read TGTGCCATCAGTGATCTTGGCTTGGGACAGAACCTTTACAATGAGCAGTTCTTC. Amino acids: CAISDLGLGQNLYNEQFF.

This clone has just one count. This chain connects TRBV5-6 to TRBJ2-7; TRBD2 is a possible D gene (6 bases). The CDR3 loop spans 16 amino acids. Deletions cut 3 bases from V and 1 base from J, with 17 bases between. The germline gives CDR1 SGHDT, CDR2 YYEEEE. The CDR3 DNA is TGTGCCAGCAGCTCACGGGGGACGGTGCTTTCCTACGAGCAGTACTTC. Encoded protein: CASSSRGTVLSYEQYF.

J is TRBJ1-1 and V is TRBV4-2; 7 nucleotides align to TRBD1. This CDR3 has 14 residues. The V segment lost 5 bases and the J segment 1 base; nucleotides outside the gene matches: 4. Germline V lookup: CDR1 LGHNA, CDR2 YNFKEQ. The DNA for the CDR3 is TGTGCCAGCAGCTTTCGACAGGGGAACACTGAAGCTTTCTTT. Encoded protein: CASSFRQGNTEAFF.

The chain links TRBV19 to TRBJ1-2; no clear D gene. The ends were cut back, 2 bases at V and 3 bases at J, with 13 bases in the middle. Germline loops: CDR1 LNHDA, CDR2 SQIVND (reference sequence). There are 15 residues in the CDR3. As DNA, the CDR3 is TGTGCCAGTAGTATACGCCTGAGTTACGACTATGGCTACACCTTC. Translation gives CASSIRLSYDYGYTF.

The chain is built from TRBV7-6 and TRBJ1-2; unclear D gene. V was trimmed by 5 bases and J by 7 bases, leaving 14 bases between them. The CDR3 consists of 13 residues. In germline, CDR1 is SGHVS, CDR2 FNYEAQ. The CDR3 nucleotides read TGTGCCAGCAGCGTCACAGTCTTTACTGGCTACACCTTC. It codes for CASSVTVFTGYTF.

The chain uses TRBV7-2 and TRBJ2-1, with 11 bases identical to TRBD1. This CDR3 is built from 14 residues. Per the germline V gene, CDR1 is SGHTA and CDR2 is FQGNSA. The V and J ends lost 4 bases and 9 bases, in that order; junction bases with no gene match: 5. The CDR3 DNA reads TGTGCCAGCAGCTCCGGACAGGGGGCGGTTGAGCAGTTCTTC. It translates to CASSSGQGAVEQFF. Together with reference TRBV7-2 and TRBJ2-1, the CDR3 gives the full variable domain: GAGVSQSPSNKVTEKGKDVELRCDPISGHTALYWYRQSLGQGLEFLIYFQGNSAPDKSGLPSDRFSAERTGGSVSTLTIQRTQQEDSAVYLCASSSGQGAVEQFFGPGTRLTVL.

The sample holds one count of this clone. This chain connects TRBV7-2 to TRBJ2-7; 9 bases fit TRBD1. The CDR3 contains 15 residues. Germline values: CDR1 SGHTA, CDR2 FQGNSA. V was pared by 4 bases and J by 4 bases, with 8 bases of the junction left unmatched. The CDR3 protein is CASSSAPGQGYEQYF. The CDR3 nucleotides are TGTGCCAGCAGCTCAGCCCCGGGACAGGGTTACGAGCAGTACTTC.

The genes are TRBV4-3 and TRBJ2-7; no firm D call. This CDR3 spans 14 amino acids. Looked up from germline, CDR1 is LGHNA and CDR2 is YSLEER. V was trimmed by 0 bases and J by 6 bases, leaving 12 bases between them. The CDR3 region is CASSQELNLREQYF. CDR3 bases: TGCGCCAGCAGCCAAGAACTAAACCTACGCGAGCAGTACTTC.

The chain has TRBV6-1 and TRBJ2-4; D possibly corresponds to TRBD1 (6 bases). Germline lookup yields CDR1 MNHNS and CDR2 SASEGT. The ends were cut back, 6 bases at V and 4 bases at J, with 13 bases in the middle. This CDR3 has 14 amino acids. CDR3 sequence: CASRTDTGKNIQYF. In DNA, the CDR3 is TGTGCCAGCAGGACGGATACAGGGAAAAACATTCAGTACTTC.

This sequence joins TRBV7-2 and TRBJ1-1; TRBD1 is a possible D gene (6 bases). The CDR3 covers 12 residues. Between the trimmed V and J ends, which lost 3 bases and 11 bases, there was a span of 13 bases. Germline CDR1 reads SGHTA; CDR2 reads FQGNSA. CDR3 protein: CASSFPGQGAFF. CDR3 coding DNA: TGTGCCAGCAGCTTTCCCGGCCAGGGGGCTTTCTTT.

The chain carries TRBV7-2 and TRBJ1-5, with 11 bases aligning to TRBD1. The CDR3 contains 19 residues. The germline gives CDR1 SGHTA, CDR2 FQGNSA. After removal of 5 bases from V and 7 bases from J, the junction contained 19 bases not matched to a gene. The CDR3 DNA reads as TGTGCCAGCAGCAAGACTCGGACAGGGGGCGTCGAAGCTAAGCAGCCCCAGCATTTT. It is translated as CASSKTRTGGVEAKQPQHF.

A few counts support this clone. The chain carries TRBV10-3 and TRBJ2-3; 7 bases map to TRBD1. The CDR3 consists of 16 residues. The germline V gene has CDR1 ENHRY and CDR2 SYGVKD. V lost 4 bases to trimming and J lost 3 bases; unmatched junction nucleotides: 10. The CDR3 DNA sequence: TGTGCCATCAGTGCGGGTCAGGGGGTGCTAACAGATACGCAGTATTTT. Translating gives CAISAGQGVLTDTQYF.

The chain employs TRBV2 and TRBJ2-3; D not resolved. The CDR3 is made up of 11 amino acids. Germline V gives CDR1 SNHLY, CDR2 FYNNEI. V lost 6 bases and J lost 8, with 9 bases in between. CDR3 in amino acids: CASSLRFTQYF. CDR3 DNA: TGTGCCAGCAGCCTCAGGTTTACGCAGTATTTT.

The V call is TRBV9, the J call TRBJ2-3; 12 bases agree with TRBD2. The ends lost 5 bases at V and 2 bases at J; junction bases unmatched: 3. Germline V gene data show CDR1 as SGDLS and CDR2 as YYNGEE. The CDR3 contains 15 residues. CDR3 DNA sequence: TGTGCCAGCAGTCGGACTAGCGGGACCACAGATACGCAGTATTTT. This encodes CASSRTSGTTDTQYF.

The J gene is TRBJ1-5, the V gene TRBV6-5; D call uncertain. Germline V gene sequence: CDR1 MNHEY, CDR2 SVGAGI. Trimming left V 5 bases short and J 0 bases short, with 8 bases between. The CDR3 contains 14 residues. The CDR3 loop reads CASSDRDSNQPQHF. The CDR3 DNA follows: TGTGCCAGCAGTGATAGAGATAGCAATCAGCCCCAGCATTTT.

The V gene is TRBV10-2, the J gene TRBJ2-5; possibly TRBD2 for D (6 bases). Germline V lookup: CDR1 WSHSY, CDR2 SAAADI. V gave up 2 bases and J gave up 2 bases, with 18 bases separating them. The CDR3 is 17 amino acids. This chain's CDR3 is CASSEGRLGYQQETQYF. CDR3 coding DNA: TGCGCCAGCAGTGAGGGGAGACTAGGTTATCAACAAGAGACCCAGTACTTC.

The chain has TRBV5-1 and TRBJ2-1; 10 bases are a match to TRBD2. This CDR3 region has 15 residues. Germline V lookup: CDR1 SGHRS, CDR2 YFSETQ. V was clipped by 6 bases and J by 5 bases; unmatched bases: 8. The CDR3 protein is CASTIGTSENNEQFF. CDR3 bases: TGCGCCAGCACCATAGGGACTAGCGAGAACAATGAGCAGTTCTTC.

This chain links TRBV9 with TRBJ2-1, with 7 bases aligning to TRBD1. Trimming took 4 bases from V and 3 from J; bases not matched to a gene: 10. Germline V CDR1 and CDR2: SGDLS, YYNGEE. This CDR3 comprises 16 residues. CDR3 bases: TGTGCCAGCAGCACCTCAACGACAGGGAGCTACAATGAGCAGTTCTTC. This codes for CASSTSTTGSYNEQFF.